This TCR beta chain is drawn from a study of T cell changes during pregnancy in multiple sclerosis. Germline V CDR1 and CDR2: KGHSH, LQKENI. V trimming: 6 bases; J trimming: 7 bases; junction bases outside the gene matches: 10. The CDR3 has 15 residues. This table comes from immunoSEQ multiplex PCR, and its TCRdb copy is limited to in-frame clones, with some not included. Found here are about 58,000 clones, roughly 89% of them singletons; the top ten hold approximately 0.49%. The V call is TRBV18, the J call TRBJ2-1; 9 nucleotides match TRBD1. This specimen was CD4+ T cells from peripheral blood mononuclear cells, taken after pregnancy. This receptor was identified in a female donor in good health, enrolled as a control in a pregnancy study. The CDR3 spells CASSLLQGAGNEQFF. CDR3 coding DNA: TGTGCCAGCTCGCTCTTACAGGGGGCCGGTAATGAGCAGTTCTTC.